This record looks at one T cell receptor (beta chain) sequence and its context. A few counts support this clone. Its binding antigen is unknown. No base quality values were provided; no much bigger clone lies one nucleotide off. The sample is drawn from a study of cytomegalovirus exposure and HLA in healthy donors (dated 2017 in TCRdb). About the study as a whole: According to an earlier analysis of 587 of the donors, about 179 million T cells yielded over 90 million unique TCR beta sequences and roughly 280 Gb of sequence data. Among around 400 genotyped donors of the cohort, an average of roughly 240,000 unique TCR beta nucleotide sequences were sequenced per donor, roughly a sixth of them non-productive. Every discovery cohort repertoire had been produced on one sequencing platform. The study combined high-throughput TCR immunosequencing, statistical association of individual TCRs with disease status, and machine learning to predict cytomegalovirus infection status. In an earlier analysis of 587 of the donors, high-throughput TCR beta sequencing was used to judge whether each TCR beta V gene segment behaved as functional or pseudogenic. Along with the approximately 700-subject first cohort, a separate validation cohort of around 110 different subjects was used. Four or five DR-DQ haplotypes were handled as single units for association and clustering because linkage in the cohort was strong. HLA typing covered class I and class II loci at four-digit resolution. In the later analysis, no new phenotypic data were used to find candidate immune exposures; instead, reliance was placed on TCR beta sequences and their occurrence across donors. The genetic ancestry cluster associated with self-reported Caucasian donors included 81% of the approximately 430 genotyped donors. Donor age, sex, ethnicity and CMV serostatus were collected together with the repertoire data. In a later genetic analysis, genome-wide SNP genotypes for about 55% of the roughly 670 donors were used, and that subset was treated as a discovery cohort. The number of typed donors differed by locus: roughly 620-640 for A, B, C, DRB1 and DQB1; 500 to 550 for DQA1; some 590 for DPA1; and roughly 490 for DPB1. The study aimed to test whether cataloging public T cell receptors could reveal signatures of past pathogen exposure. An early release that covered about 600 HLA-typed donors contained approximately 300 gigabases of sequencing data and approximately 85 million unique TCR sequences. The T cell repertoires of 700 or so subjects were profiled by immunosequencing and related to cytomegalovirus serostatus. In a later analysis, previously published TCR beta repertoires from 550 to 700 donors were re-analyzed and high-resolution HLA genotyping was added so that TCR occurrence patterns could be studied.

The cohort comprised around 700 healthy bone marrow donors. Cohort members were all nominally healthy when sampled, although unrecorded immune exposures were likely present. The donor tested CMV seropositive and was one of the 289 seropositive cohort members. A peripheral blood sample was provided by each donor, and peripheral blood mononuclear cells were used for TCR beta sequencing. Genomic DNA extraction from the blood cell samples was performed with the Qiagen DNeasy Blood Extraction Kit. The junction shows trimming of 0 bases on V and 4 bases on J, and the gene matches do not reach 3 bases of it. In the germline V gene, CDR1 corresponds to SGHTA and CDR2 to FQGNSA. The CDR3 has 14 amino acids, counting the end cysteine and phenylalanine. Here the CDR3 DNA is all that survives: 42 bases in frame from base 1. Overall study outcomes, separate from this receptor: In a later analysis, most CMV-associated TCR beta chains were found to appear HLA-restricted, with HLA associations seemingly driven largely by CMV exposure. HLA typing was unavailable for some donors at each locus, so association tests used only the typed subset. The study listed 150 to 200 TCR beta chains as associated with cytomegalovirus. Compared with the approximately 700-donor mean, donors in an Asian-associated ancestry cluster had fewer N-insertions in productive TCRs, according to a later genetic analysis. Because counts were too low, some 17 rarely observed V segments, including chromosome 9 orphons, were excluded from the earlier analysis of 500 to 700 of the donors. A further reported finding was that TCR beta sequences accurately predicted the HLA-A and HLA-B alleles for most subjects in the first cohort. Presence/absence analyses assumed roughly uniform sequencing depth across donors, an assumption that may not hold. This cohort had only TCR beta chains sequenced, and the lack of alpha or paired-chain data limited which features could be detected. In a later analysis, several top co-occurrence clusters were reported to appear linked to parvovirus B19, influenza, CMV and Epstein-Barr virus. Assigning TCR associations to individual alleles was difficult when HLA alleles, especially DR and DQ, strongly co-occurred. In an earlier analysis of some 500 of the donors, most TCR beta V segments appeared in productive rearrangements about 87% or about 30% of the time, broadly matching IMGT annotations. Most TCR sequences were seen in very few donors, while some public TCRs were found in many individuals. Compared with equally common non-associated chains, HLA-associated TCR beta chains in a later analysis were more clonally expanded and had lower generation probabilities. The only immune exposure information available for the cohort was CMV serostatus. Some IMGT-functional V segments, including TRBV6-2 and TRBV6-3, could not be told apart with the 87-base-pair reads, so those segments were excluded. A later genetic analysis associated a missense DCLRE1C variant with V-gene and J-gene trimming of TCR beta chains, and an independent cohort replicated the association. The classifier was reported to diagnose cytomegalovirus status with high specificity and sensitivity in both the original and validation cohorts. A group of highly shared sequence variants was considered likely to be a technical artifact of the sequencing pipeline. A few of the identified cytomegalovirus-associated TCR beta chains were confirmed in vitro to be specific for cytomegalovirus antigens. According to the authors, the approach could potentially be generalized to other disease states and immunological phenotypes. Specific HLA alleles were associated with roughly 16,000 TCR beta sequences at a false discovery rate of 0.05 in a later analysis. Correlated functional status among segregating V segments might be attributable to linkage disequilibrium, but an unknown experimental factor could not be ruled out. In a later analysis, TCR association rates were found to vary across HLA loci, with the most associated TCRs seen for DRB1 alleles and the fewest for HLA-C alleles.

The library was obtained by the immunoSEQ multiplex PCR assay. The multiplex PCR relied on a mix of 60 forward primers for TCR Vbeta segments and 13 reverse primers for TCR Jbeta segments. The CDR3 region of rearranged TCR beta genes was amplified from genomic DNA with a multiplex PCR assay. The Illumina HiSeq System was used to sequence the amplified TCR beta libraries as 87-base-pair reads. The original methods were these. A later analysis tallied 80 million to 95 million unique TCR beta chains across the 610 or so repertoires, and approximately 12 million of those chains were shared by two or more donors. Raw reads were error-corrected and collapsed into unique sequences with a nearest-neighbor algorithm that merged closely related sequences to remove PCR and sequencing errors. CDR3 sequences were aligned to IMGT reference sequences to assign V, D and J gene segments. For a sequence to be retained, at least a six-nucleotide match to both a V gene segment and a J gene segment was required. Rearrangements were classified as productive when the CDR3 lacked stop codons and remained in frame with V and J, and all other rearrangements were classified as non-productive. Following IMGT convention, CDR3 was defined as the stretch from the second conserved V-encoded cysteine to the conserved J-encoded phenylalanine. The earlier analysis of about 620 of the donors excluded sequences that lacked an unambiguous match to a single V gene segment. In an earlier analysis of several hundred of the donors, V segments were called functional above 56.7% productive rearrangements and were called segregating when the between-donor standard deviation exceeded 5%. A statistical classification framework was developed to diagnose cytomegalovirus status using the catalog of TCR beta chain sequences. In a later analysis, V and J genes were assigned by comparing TCR nucleotide sequences against IMGT/GENE-DB human TR gene sequences. The TCRdist pipeline was used in a later analysis to assign CDR3 sequences and most-parsimonious VDJ recombination scenarios. In a later analysis, every TCR beta chain was defined by the combination of its CDR3 amino acid sequence and its V-gene family, and reads without a unique V-gene family were dropped. In a later analysis, 450 to 600 highly shared, low-generation-probability nucleotide sequences were removed to address suspected cross-contamination and a sequencing artifact. For each public chain, a later analysis derived a clonal expansion index from normalized ranks of inferred template counts within each repertoire. A later analysis computed generation probabilities with a VDJ recombination model fitted to out-of-frame rearrangements, and checked the results against IGoR. A later analysis scored TCR-TCR, TCR-HLA and TCR-CMV co-occurrence with hypergeometric tests, applying a repertoire-size bias correction to TCR pairs. To estimate false discovery rates, a later analysis permuted the HLA or CMV assignments 20 times. In a later analysis, co-occurring TCRs were grouped using DBSCAN, and TCRdist sequence similarity was added for clustering within HLA-allele-positive subsets. Repertoires with fewer than 30,000 or more than 120,000 public chains were left out of co-occurrence clustering, as were about 5 repertoires with anomalous nucleotide sharing. Held by TCRdb, this immuneACCESS table contains in-frame sequences only and omits some clones. Under half of the omission traces to an unresolved V gene where checked; the cause of the rest is unknown. V, J and clone size derive from that table, while D and trimming were established from the DNA sequence. The table for this sample lists 150,000 to 200,000 clones; approximately 71% of them were counted only once. The ten largest clones capture 5.4% of the sample.

The sequence derives from a woman between 18 and 29 years old in good health and CMV-seropositive. Specimen: PBMCs. Rearrangement joined TRBV7-2 to TRBJ2-7; 7 bases in the middle match TRBD1. The CDR3 protein sequence reads: CASSLAGQSYEQYF. The sequence in DNA is TGTGCCAGCAGCTTAGCGGGACAGTCTTACGAGCAGTACTTC.